One sample yielded the 9 T cell receptor beta chains listed below, sequenced in a study of blood T cells in healthy people across ages. A J-beta primer mix and a sample-barcoded 5' primer were used in a second PCR of roughly 7 to 12 cycles. Using its own MiXCR run on the 5' RACE reads, TCRdb lists one record per CDR3 protein. Here the sample spans around 1,100,000 distinct CDR3 sequences, around two fifths being singletons. The sequenced sample was blood. The source of these receptors is a man aged 18 to 29 in good health.

The gene calls are TRBV6-2 or TRBV6-3 and TRBJ2-7, with D perhaps matching TRBD1 or TRBD2 (6 bases each). The CDR3 runs to 16 residues. Germline CDR1 reads MNHEY; CDR2 reads SVGEGT. The germline V and J ends were trimmed by 2 bases and 5 bases, with 19 bases remaining between them. CDR3 DNA sequence: TGTGCCAGCAGTTACCTCCCGGGGGCTATTTTCGACGAGCAGTACTTC. It is translated as CASSYLPGAIFDEQYF.

The rearrangement joins TRBV20-1 to TRBJ2-3, with D tentatively TRBD1 or TRBD2 (5 bases each). Germline CDR1 DFQATT, CDR2 SNEGSKA (reference sequence). V was cut by 1 base and J by 7 bases, with 18 bases left in between. The CDR3 is 15 residues long. The CDR3 here is CSARAGTSPTHTQYF. DNA for the CDR3: TGCAGTGCTAGAGCCGGGACGAGTCCCACCCATACGCAGTATTTT.

CDR3 amino acids: CATSISGSTDTQYF. The CDR3 nucleotides read TGTGCCACCAGCATATCGGGGTCCACAGATACGCAGTATTTT. The chain has TRBV15 and TRBJ2-3; TRBD2 is a possible D gene (5 bases). The CDR3 totals 14 residues. The V gene lost 4 bases and the J gene lost 2 bases, with 10 bases spanning the gap. Germline assignment: CDR1 LNHNV and CDR2 YYDKDF (reference sequence).

This chain joins TRBV7-9 and TRBJ1-4; TRBD1 aligns across 10 bases. This CDR3 is built from 19 residues. The junction had 9 bases not matched to a gene; V was cut back by 2 bases and J by 0 bases. The germline CDR1 and CDR2 sequences are SEHNR and FQNEAQ (reference sequence). CDR3 DNA: TGTGCCAGCAGCTTAAGGGACAGGGGACCCCTTGCAACTAATGAAAAACTGTTTTTT. Protein sequence: CASSLRDRGPLATNEKLFF.

This clonotype was seen a few times. The junction departs from the called germline gene at one end, perhaps through a read error. V and J are TRBV2 and TRBJ1-2; D remains ambiguous. Germline V gene lookup returns CDR1 SNHLY and CDR2 FYNNEI. The CDR3 length is 11 residues. CDR3 sequence: CASREDYGYTF. The DNA for the CDR3 is TGTGCCAGCAGAGAAGACTATGGCTACACCTTC.

The rearrangement links TRBV12-3 or TRBV12-4 to TRBJ1-4; D remains ambiguous. There are 15 residues in the CDR3. The V gene lost 5 bases and the J gene lost 2 bases, with 12 bases spanning the gap. CDR3 amino acids: CASSPRKKTNEKLFF. Written as DNA, the CDR3 is TGTGCCAGCAGTCCACGAAAGAAGACTAATGAAAAACTGTTTTTT.

The CDR3 region has the DNA TGTGCCAGCAGCACCGGGACAAAATGGACTAGCGGGGGGGCGGTAACCGGGGAGCTGTTTTTT. It yields the protein CASSTGTKWTSGGAVTGELFF. The rearrangement links TRBV9 to TRBJ2-2, with 15 bases identical to TRBD2. The CDR3 has 21 residues. From germline, CDR1 is SGDLS and CDR2 YYNGEE. After removal of 4 bases from V and 5 bases from J, the junction contained 18 bases not matched to a gene.

The chain has TRBV20-1 and TRBJ1-4; a possible D gene is TRBD1 (6 bases). This CDR3 spans 16 amino acids. The ends were cut back, 4 bases at V and 1 base at J, with 16 bases in the middle. The V gene's germline CDR1 is DFQATT and CDR2 SNEGSKA (reference sequence). The CDR3 nucleotides are TGCAGTGCTAATTTACCAGGGGCCCTAACTAATGAAAAACTGTTTTTT. It encodes CSANLPGALTNEKLFF.

This chain uses TRBV20-1 with TRBJ1-1; weak D call: TRBD1 (5 bases). CDR1 is DFQATT and CDR2 is SNEGSKA in the germline V gene (reference sequence). V was cut by 0 bases and J by 0 bases, with 23 bases left in between. This CDR3 is 19 amino acids long. This chain's CDR3 is CSARDLNNQAGGLNTEAFF. In nucleotides, the CDR3 is TGCAGTGCTAGAGATTTAAATAACCAAGCGGGGGGACTGAACACTGAAGCTTTCTTT.